The rows below give T cell receptor beta chains drawn from one sample of a study of T cell responses to AZD1222 COVID-19 vaccine. Some clones are missing from TCRdb's copy, which holds only in-frame ones; the method was immunoSEQ multiplex PCR. The table records around 78,000 clones, roughly 88% of them present only once. This specimen was peripheral blood, taken 28 days after the second AZD1222 dose. The receptor source for this set is an adult who received the AZD1222 COVID-19 vaccine. The CDR3 runs from the conserved cysteine through the conserved F or W. The order of the fields is clone size, CDR3 length, V gene, D gene, J gene, CDR3 DNA, CDR3 protein. D genes are given only for firm matches. Clone size appears in some rows only: once, few, many, or a class for an expanded clone.

>.|14|TRBV28|TRBD1|TRBJ1-2
TGTGCCAGCAGTGAGGCTGGACAGGGACAAGGCTACACCTTC
CASSEAGQGQGYTF
>.|16|TRBV5-1|.|TRBJ2-2
TGCGCCAGCAGCTTGGTCGAAGCGGGGAACACCGGGGAGCTGTTTTTT
CASSLVEAGNTGELFF
>once|15|TRBV3-1/TRBV3-2|TRBD1|TRBJ2-1
TGTGCCAGCACCCCTCGGGACAGGGGATACAATGAGCAGTTCTTC
CASTPRDRGYNEQFF
>.|16|TRBV25-1|.|TRBJ2-7
TGTGCCAGCAGTGAATCCTCGGACACTAATCCCTACGAGCAGTACTTC
CASSESSDTNPYEQYF
>.|16|TRBV7-2|.|TRBJ1-5
TGTGCCAGCAGCCTCCTCGAGGGTAGGCTCAATCAGCCCCAGCATTTT
CASSLLEGRLNQPQHF
>.|13|TRBV19|.|TRBJ1-2
TGTGCCAGTAAAGCCTGGCGGGACTATGGCTACACCTTC
CASKAWRDYGYTF
>.|15|TRBV5-4|TRBD1|TRBJ2-6
TGTGCCAGCAGCTGGGTGACAGGGGGCGCCAACGTCCTGACTTTC
CASSWVTGGANVLTF
>.|13|TRBV28|.|TRBJ2-1
TGTGCCAGCAGTGGCAGCACCTACAATGAGCAGTTCTTC
CASSGSTYNEQFF
>.|14|TRBV6-5|.|TRBJ2-5
TGTGCCAGCAGTTACTCGGCAGTACAAGAGACCCAGTACTTC
CASSYSAVQETQYF
>.|14|TRBV5-4|.|TRBJ1-5
TGTGCCAGCAGCTTGGATGGGGTTAGGCAGCCCCAGCATTTT
CASSLDGVRQPQHF
>.|13|TRBV19|.|TRBJ2-7
TGTGCCACCTCCGTAGGGGCTGGGTACGAGCAGTACTTC
CATSVGAGYEQYF
>.|14|TRBV9|.|TRBJ2-2
TGTGCCAGCAGCGTAGGGGGGGTTGCCGGGGAGCTGTTTTTT
CASSVGGVAGELFF
>.|13|TRBV5-1|.|TRBJ1-2
TGCGCCAGCAGCTCTGGAGGAGTGGATGGCTACACCTTC
CASSSGGVDGYTF
>few|14|TRBV11-1|TRBD1|TRBJ2-7
TGTGCCAGCAGCTCGGGACAGGGTGTCAACGAGCAGTACTTC
CASSSGQGVNEQYF
>few|14|TRBV10-3|TRBD1|TRBJ2-1
TGTGCCGGCTCCGGGACAGGGGCTTACAATGAGCAGTTCTTC
CAGSGTGAYNEQFF
>.|13|TRBV11-3|.|TRBJ1-1
TGTGCCAGCAGCCTCGGCCTGAACACTGAAGCTTTCTTT
CASSLGLNTEAFF
>.|12|TRBV28|.|TRBJ2-3
TGTGCCAGCAGTCCGAGCACAGATACGCAGTATTTT
CASSPSTDTQYF
>.|14|TRBV11-2|.|TRBJ2-5
TGTGCCAGCAGCTTAGCGGCCAGGGAGGCGACCCAGTACTTC
CASSLAAREATQYF
>.|14|TRBV6-5|TRBD2|TRBJ2-4
TGTGCCAGCAGTAATCGGGGGGGGGCAAACATTCAGTACTTC
CASSNRGGANIQYF
>few|14|TRBV5-1|.|TRBJ2-7
TGCGCCAGCAGCTTGGGAAGCACAGGGCCACGGCAGTACTTC
CASSLGSTGPRQYF
>.|13|TRBV18|.|TRBJ1-1
TGTGCCAGCTCACCAAGACAGAACACTGAAGCTTTCTTT
CASSPRQNTEAFF
>.|16|TRBV28|TRBD1|TRBJ1-5
TGTGCCAGCAGTCTCAGGACAGGGGGAAGCAATCAGCCCCAGCATTTT
CASSLRTGGSNQPQHF
>few|13|TRBV7-9|.|TRBJ1-1
TGTGCCAGCAGCTTAAGGGCAGAATCTGAAGCTTTCTTT
CASSLRAESEAFF
>.|14|TRBV5-1|.|TRBJ1-3
TGCGCCAGCACCCTTGGTGGTTTCGGAAACACCATATATTTT
CASTLGGFGNTIYF
>.|15|TRBV11-3|TRBD1|TRBJ2-6
TGTGCCAGCAGCACAGGGGGCTCTGGGGCCAACGTCCTGACTTTC
CASSTGGSGANVLTF
>.|15|TRBV6-5|.|TRBJ1-2
TGTGCCAGCAGTCCTTCCGCCGGGGCTAACTATGGCTACACCTTC
CASSPSAGANYGYTF
>.|14|TRBV9|.|TRBJ2-3
TGTGCCAGCAGCGTTACTCGAATCACAGATACGCAGTATTTT
CASSVTRITDTQYF
>.|12|TRBV2|.|TRBJ2-5
TGTGCCAGCATCGAACTAGGGGAGACCCAGTACTTC
CASIELGETQYF
>.|15|TRBV5-4|.|TRBJ2-3
TGTGCCAGCAGCTTGCCGGGACTGAGAGTGGGTACGCAGTATTTT
CASSLPGLRVGTQYF
>.|15|TRBV27|TRBD1|TRBJ1-3
TGTGCCAGCAGTCCCGACAGGGTAGGAGGAAACACCATATATTTT
CASSPDRVGGNTIYF
>.|12|TRBV28|.|TRBJ1-3
TGTGCCAGCAGTTTATCTATCAACACCATATATTTT
CASSLSINTIYF
>.|16|TRBV28|.|TRBJ2-7
TGTGCCAGCAGTTTTGTCGAGGGAATCCTGCACTACGAGCAGTACTTC
CASSFVEGILHYEQYF
>.|10|TRBV20-1|.|TRBJ2-7
TGCAGTGCAACCAACTACGAGCAGTACTTC
CSATNYEQYF
>.|14|TRBV27|TRBD1|TRBJ1-2
TGTGCCAGCAGTTACCTTGGGACAGGGGGCGGCTACACCTTC
CASSYLGTGGGYTF
>.|13|TRBV3-1/TRBV3-2|.|TRBJ1-2
TGTGCCAGCAGCCAATCTCTAAACTATGGCTACACCTTC
CASSQSLNYGYTF
>once|12|TRBV30|TRBD1|TRBJ1-2
TGTGCCTGGGGGCAGGGGGCTTATGGCTACACCTTC
CAWGQGAYGYTF
>.|17|TRBV2|TRBD1|TRBJ1-3
TGTGCCAGCAGTCCCCCCCGACAGGGCCTCTCTGGAAACACCATATATTTT
CASSPPRQGLSGNTIYF
>.|12|TRBV6-5|.|TRBJ1-2
TGTGCCAGCAGCGGAGAGGGAGATGGCTACACCTTC
CASSGEGDGYTF
>.|15|TRBV19|.|TRBJ1-5
TGTGCCAGTAGTGTGCAGGGGTCCCGTTATCAGCCCCAGCATTTT
CASSVQGSRYQPQHF
>.|12|TRBV12-3/TRBV12-4|.|TRBJ2-3
TGTGCCAGCAGTTTAGCTACAGATACGCAGTATTTT
CASSLATDTQYF
>.|14|TRBV7-2|TRBD1|TRBJ1-5
TGTGCCAGCAGCTCGACAGGGGGCGGGCAGCCCCAGCATTTT
CASSSTGGGQPQHF
>once|15|TRBV6-5|TRBD1|TRBJ2-7
TGTGCCAGCAGGGGACAGGGGGCAGGTTCCTACGAGCAGTACTTC
CASRGQGAGSYEQYF
>.|16|TRBV7-3|.|TRBJ2-1
TGTGCCAGCAGCTTTCTCGTCACAGGACAGCAGAATGAGCAGTTCTTC
CASSFLVTGQQNEQFF
>.|16|TRBV28|.|TRBJ1-3
TGTGCCAGCAGTTTGGCCAGGGCCTCCTCTGGAAACACCATATATTTT
CASSLARASSGNTIYF
>.|14|TRBV10-3|.|TRBJ2-1
TGTGCCATCAGTATGGGAGAGGGGTGGGCTGAGCAGTTCTTC
CAISMGEGWAEQFF
>.|14|TRBV5-4|TRBD2|TRBJ2-7
TGTGCCAGCAGCCCCCGGGGGGGGACCTACGAGCAGTACTTC
CASSPRGGTYEQYF
>.|14|TRBV4-3|.|TRBJ2-2
TGCGCCAGCAGCCAAGGGGGTTTGGCCGGGGAGCTGTTTTTT
CASSQGGLAGELFF
>.|13|TRBV30|.|TRBJ1-5
TGTGCCTGGAGTGTAAACGGAAATCAGCCCCAGCATTTT
CAWSVNGNQPQHF
>few|14|TRBV11-1|.|TRBJ2-7
TGTGCCAGCAGCTCACCGGACAACCCCTACGAGCAGTACTTC
CASSSPDNPYEQYF
>.|13|TRBV12-3/TRBV12-4|.|TRBJ1-2
TGTGCCAGCAGTTTAAAGGCGAGGGGAGGAGACACCTTC
CASSLKARGGDTF
>few|15|TRBV7-2|TRBD2|TRBJ2-7
TGTGCCAGCAGCTTAGGGTCGGGGGGAACCTACGAGCAGTACTTC
CASSLGSGGTYEQYF
>.|14|TRBV28|.|TRBJ1-5
TGTGCCAGCAGTTCTGGGGGCTCAAGTCAGCCCCAGCATTTT
CASSSGGSSQPQHF
>.|17|TRBV4-1|TRBD2|TRBJ2-3
TGCGCCAGCAGCTCCCGGACTAGCGGGAGTGGCACAGATACGCAGTATTTT
CASSSRTSGSGTDTQYF
>.|13|TRBV6-2/TRBV6-3|TRBD1|TRBJ2-7
TGTGCCAGCAGCTCGGGACAGAGCTACGAGCAGTACTTC
CASSSGQSYEQYF
>.|13|TRBV5-1|.|TRBJ1-4
TGCGCCAGCAGCGGGGGGTCAGGGCAACGTCTGTTTTTT
CASSGGSGQRLFF